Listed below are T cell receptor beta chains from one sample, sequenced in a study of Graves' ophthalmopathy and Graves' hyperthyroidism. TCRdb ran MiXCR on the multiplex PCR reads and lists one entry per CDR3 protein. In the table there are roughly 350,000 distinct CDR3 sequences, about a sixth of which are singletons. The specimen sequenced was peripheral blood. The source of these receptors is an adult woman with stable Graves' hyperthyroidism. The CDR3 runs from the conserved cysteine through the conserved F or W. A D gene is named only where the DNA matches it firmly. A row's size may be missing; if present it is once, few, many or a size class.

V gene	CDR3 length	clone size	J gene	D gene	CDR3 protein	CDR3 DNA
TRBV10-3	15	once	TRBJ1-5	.	CAISATGTEVGPQHF	TGTGCCATCAGTGCCACCGGGACGGAGGTGGGGCCCCAGCATTTT
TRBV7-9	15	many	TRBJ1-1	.	CASSLLTGPETEAFF	TGTGCCAGCAGCTTGCTAACAGGCCCCGAGACTGAAGCTTTCTTT
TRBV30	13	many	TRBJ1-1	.	CAWSRQLETEAFF	TGTGCCTGGAGTCGGCAGTTGGAGACTGAAGCTTTCTTT
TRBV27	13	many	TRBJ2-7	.	CASRVGGVGEQYF	TGTGCCAGCAGAGTAGGGGGAGTTGGGGAGCAGTACTTC
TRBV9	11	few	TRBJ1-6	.	CASSANRPLHF	TGTGCCAGCAGCGCCAACCGACCCCTCCACTTT
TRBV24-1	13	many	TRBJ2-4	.	CATSDSGVNIKYF	TGTGCCACCAGTGATTCCGGGGTTAACATTAAGTACTTC
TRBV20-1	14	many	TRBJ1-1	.	CSAPAQGLYTEAFF	TGCAGTGCGCCGGCCCAGGGGTTGTACACTGAAGCTTTCTTT
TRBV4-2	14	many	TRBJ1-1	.	CASSQEGGAAEAFF	TGTGCCAGCAGCCAAGAAGGAGGTGCCGCTGAAGCTTTCTTT
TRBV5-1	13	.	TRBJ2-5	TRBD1	CASSGWTGETQYF	TGCGCCAGCAGCGGATGGACAGGGGAGACCCAGTACTTC
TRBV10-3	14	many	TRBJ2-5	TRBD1	CATSKGQGQETQYF	TGTGCCACCAGCAAAGGACAGGGACAAGAGACCCAGTACTTC
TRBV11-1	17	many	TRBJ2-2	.	CASSLVRGGRNTGELFF	TGTGCCAGCAGCTTAGTGCGGGGCGGAAGGAACACCGGGGAGCTGTTTTTT
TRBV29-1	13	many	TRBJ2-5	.	CSVEDRVLETQYF	TGCAGCGTTGAAGACAGGGTATTGGAGACCCAGTACTTC
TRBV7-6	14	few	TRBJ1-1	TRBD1	CASSFTGVNTEAFF	TGTGCCAGCAGCTTTACAGGGGTGAATACTGAAGCTTTCTTT
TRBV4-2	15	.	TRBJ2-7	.	CASSQDLRGVGEQYF	TGTGCCAGCAGCCAAGATCTACGGGGAGTGGGCGAGCAGTACTTC
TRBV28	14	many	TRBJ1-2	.	CASSYRNENYGYTF	TGTGCCAGCAGTTACCGGAATGAAAACTATGGCTACACCTTC
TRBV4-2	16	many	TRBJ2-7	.	CASSQDRTSTTYEQYF	TGTGCCAGCAGCCAGGACAGGACTAGCACCACATACGAGCAGTACTTC
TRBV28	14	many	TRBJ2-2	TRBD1	CASRPRGRTGELFF	TGTGCCAGCCGCCCCAGGGGGCGCACCGGGGAGCTGTTTTTT
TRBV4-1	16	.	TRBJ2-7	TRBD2	CVSSQGLLADNYEQYF	TGCGTCAGCAGCCAAGGCTTACTAGCGGACAACTACGAGCAGTACTTC
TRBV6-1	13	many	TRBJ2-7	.	CASSTGPQSEQYF	TGTGCCAGCAGTACGGGCCCGCAGTCGGAGCAGTACTTC
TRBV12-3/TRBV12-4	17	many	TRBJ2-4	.	CASSLLRTGLAKNIQYF	TGTGCCAGCAGCCTTCTTCGGACGGGTCTAGCCAAAAACATTCAGTACTTC
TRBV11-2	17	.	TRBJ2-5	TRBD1	CASSLTLDRVNWETQYF	TGTGCCAGCAGCTTAACTCTCGACAGGGTAAATTGGGAGACCCAGTACTTC
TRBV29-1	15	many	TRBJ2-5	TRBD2	CSVRGLAGSEETQYF	TGCAGCGTCAGGGGACTAGCGGGATCAGAAGAGACCCAGTACTTC
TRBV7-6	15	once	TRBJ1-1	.	CASSLVDITNTEAFF	TGTGCCAGCAGCCTAGTTGACATTACAAACACTGAAGCTTTCTTT
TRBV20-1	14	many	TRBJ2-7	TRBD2	CSADGTSGSYEQYF	TGCAGTGCTGATGGGACTAGCGGGAGCTACGAGCAGTACTTC
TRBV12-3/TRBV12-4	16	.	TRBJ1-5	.	CASSFRPDYSNQPQHF	TGTGCCAGCAGTTTTCGTCCGGACTATAGCAATCAGCCCCAGCATTTT
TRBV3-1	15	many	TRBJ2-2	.	CASSQDSRVTGELFF	TGTGCCAGCAGCCAAGATTCTCGCGTCACCGGGGAGCTGTTTTTT
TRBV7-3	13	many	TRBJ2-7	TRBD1	CASSDGQGDEQYF	TGTGCCAGCAGCGACGGACAGGGAGACGAGCAGTACTTC
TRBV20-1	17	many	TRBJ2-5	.	CSASSKGGTVYQETQYF	TGCAGTGCTAGCTCTAAGGGGGGGACAGTATACCAAGAGACCCAGTACTTC
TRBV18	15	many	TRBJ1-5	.	CASSPTRGNDQPQHF	TGTGCCAGCTCACCCACCCGGGGGAACGATCAGCCCCAGCATTTT
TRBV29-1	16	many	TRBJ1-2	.	CSVEDLRAGINYGYTF	TGCAGCGTTGAAGATCTCCGGGCAGGGATTAACTATGGCTACACCTTC
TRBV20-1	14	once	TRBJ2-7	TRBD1	CSARDPGGFYEQYF	TGCAGTGCTAGAGATCCAGGGGGCTTCTACGAGCAGTACTTC
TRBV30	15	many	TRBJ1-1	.	CAWSGGPSGDTEAFF	TGTGCCTGGAGTGGGGGCCCTTCTGGGGACACTGAAGCTTTCTTT
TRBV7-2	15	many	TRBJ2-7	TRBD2	CASSPRQSGSYEQYF	TGTGCCAGCAGCCCTAGACAGAGCGGGAGCTACGAGCAGTACTTC
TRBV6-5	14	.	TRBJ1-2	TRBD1	CASSYLGQNYGYTF	TGTGCCAGCAGTTACTTGGGACAGAACTATGGCTACACCTTC
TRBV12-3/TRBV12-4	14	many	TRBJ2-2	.	CASPPLAFTGELFF	TGTGCCAGCCCCCCACTAGCCTTCACCGGGGAGCTGTTTTTT
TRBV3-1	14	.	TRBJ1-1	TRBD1	CASRGGGGNTEAFF	TGTGCCAGCAGAGGGGGCGGGGGGAACACTGAAGCTTTCTTT
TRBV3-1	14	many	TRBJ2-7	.	CASSPREGTYEQYF	TGTGCCAGCAGCCCGCGGGAAGGGACCTACGAGCAGTACTTC
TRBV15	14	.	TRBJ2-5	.	CATSRDRDSETQYF	TGTGCCACCAGCAGAGACCGGGATTCAGAGACCCAGTACTTC
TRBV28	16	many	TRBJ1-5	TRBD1	CASSLRTGSFNRPQHF	TGTGCCAGCAGTTTAAGGACAGGGTCCTTCAATCGGCCCCAGCATTTT
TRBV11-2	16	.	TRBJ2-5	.	CASSLGDRLAMKTQYF	TGTGCCAGCAGCTTAGGGGACAGACTAGCGATGAAGACCCAGTACTTC
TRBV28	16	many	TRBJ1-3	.	CASRPSGKRTGNTIYF	TGTGCCAGCAGACCGTCGGGCAAGCGGACTGGAAACACCATATATTTT
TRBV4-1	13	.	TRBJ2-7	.	CASSQDLNYEQYF	TGCGCCAGCAGCCAAGACCTTAACTACGAGCAGTACTTC
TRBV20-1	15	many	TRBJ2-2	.	CSARDHQVDTGELFF	TGCAGTGCTAGAGATCACCAGGTGGACACCGGGGAGCTGTTTTTT